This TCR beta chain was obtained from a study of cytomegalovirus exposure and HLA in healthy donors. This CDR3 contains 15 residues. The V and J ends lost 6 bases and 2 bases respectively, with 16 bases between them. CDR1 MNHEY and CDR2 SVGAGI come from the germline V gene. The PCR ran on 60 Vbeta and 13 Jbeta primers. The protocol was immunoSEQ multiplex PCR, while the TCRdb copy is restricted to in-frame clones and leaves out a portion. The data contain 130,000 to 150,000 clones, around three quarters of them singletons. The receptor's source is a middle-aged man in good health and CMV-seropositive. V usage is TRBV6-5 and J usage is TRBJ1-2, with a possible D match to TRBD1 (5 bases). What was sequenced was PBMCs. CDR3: CASSPGGRLNYGYTF. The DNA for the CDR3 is TGTGCCAGCAGCCCCGGGGGGAGGCTAAACTATGGCTACACCTTC.